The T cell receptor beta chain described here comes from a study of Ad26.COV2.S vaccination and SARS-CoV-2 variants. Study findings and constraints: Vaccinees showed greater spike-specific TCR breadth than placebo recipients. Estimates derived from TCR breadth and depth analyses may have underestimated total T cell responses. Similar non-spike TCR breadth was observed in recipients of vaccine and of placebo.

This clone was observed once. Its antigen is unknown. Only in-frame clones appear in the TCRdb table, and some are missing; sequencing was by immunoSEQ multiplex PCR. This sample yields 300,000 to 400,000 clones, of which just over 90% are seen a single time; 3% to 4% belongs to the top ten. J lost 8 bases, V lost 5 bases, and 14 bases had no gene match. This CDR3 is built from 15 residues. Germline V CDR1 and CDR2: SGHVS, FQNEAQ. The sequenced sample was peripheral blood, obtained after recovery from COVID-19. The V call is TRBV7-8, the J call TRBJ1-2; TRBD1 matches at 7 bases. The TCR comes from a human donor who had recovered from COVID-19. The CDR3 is CASSPLATGTRGYTF. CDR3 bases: TGTGCCAGCAGCCCTCTGGCGACAGGGACGAGGGGCTACACCTTC.